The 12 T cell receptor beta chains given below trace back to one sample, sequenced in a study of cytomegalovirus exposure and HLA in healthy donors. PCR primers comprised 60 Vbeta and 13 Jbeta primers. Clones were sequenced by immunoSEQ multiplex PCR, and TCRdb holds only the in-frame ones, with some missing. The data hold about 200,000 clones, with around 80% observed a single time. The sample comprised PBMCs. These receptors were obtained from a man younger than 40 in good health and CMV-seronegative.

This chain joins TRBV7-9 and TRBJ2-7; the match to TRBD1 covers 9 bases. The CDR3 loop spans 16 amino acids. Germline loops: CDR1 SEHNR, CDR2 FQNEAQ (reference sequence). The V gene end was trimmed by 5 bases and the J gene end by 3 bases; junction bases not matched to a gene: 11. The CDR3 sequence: CASSGNIGDRDYEQYF. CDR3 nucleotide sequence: TGTGCCAGCAGCGGCAACATCGGGGACAGGGACTACGAGCAGTACTTC. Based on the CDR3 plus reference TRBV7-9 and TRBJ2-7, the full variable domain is DTGVSQNPRHKITKRGQNVTFRCDPISEHNRLYWYRQTLGQGPEFLTYFQNEAQLEKSRLLSDRFSAERPKGSFSTLEIQRTEQGDSAMYLCASSGNIGDRDYEQYFGPGTRLTVT.

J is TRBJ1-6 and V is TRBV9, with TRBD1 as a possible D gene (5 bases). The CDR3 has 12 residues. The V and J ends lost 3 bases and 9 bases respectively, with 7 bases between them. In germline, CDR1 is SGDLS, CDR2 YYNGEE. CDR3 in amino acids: CASSETGSPLHF. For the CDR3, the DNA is TGTGCCAGCAGCGAAACAGGTTCACCCCTCCACTTT.

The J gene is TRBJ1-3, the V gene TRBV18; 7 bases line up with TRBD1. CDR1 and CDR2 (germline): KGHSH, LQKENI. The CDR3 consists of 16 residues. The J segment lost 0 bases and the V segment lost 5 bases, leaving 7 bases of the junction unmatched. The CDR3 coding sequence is TGTGCCAGCTCATCGATACAGGGGAGCTCTGGAAACACCATATATTTT. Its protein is CASSSIQGSSGNTIYF.

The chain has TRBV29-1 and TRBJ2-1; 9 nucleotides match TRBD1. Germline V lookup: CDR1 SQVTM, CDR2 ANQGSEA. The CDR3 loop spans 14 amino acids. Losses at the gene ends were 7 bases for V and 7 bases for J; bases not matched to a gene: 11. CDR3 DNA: TGCAGCGCGCCTGGCCCCGGGACAGGGAATGAGCAGTTCTTC. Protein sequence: CSAPGPGTGNEQFF.

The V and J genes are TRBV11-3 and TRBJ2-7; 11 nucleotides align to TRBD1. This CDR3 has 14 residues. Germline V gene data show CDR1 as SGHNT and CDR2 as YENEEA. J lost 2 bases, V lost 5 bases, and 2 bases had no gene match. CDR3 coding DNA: TGTGCCAGCAGCCTGGGACAGGGGGCCTACGAGCAGTACTTC. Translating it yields CASSLGQGAYEQYF.

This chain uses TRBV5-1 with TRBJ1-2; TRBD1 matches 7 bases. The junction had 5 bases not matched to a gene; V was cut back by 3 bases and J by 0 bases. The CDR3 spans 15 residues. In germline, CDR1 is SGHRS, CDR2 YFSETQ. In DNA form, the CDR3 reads TGCGCCAGCAGCTCTAGGACAGGAACTAACTATGGCTACACCTTC. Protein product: CASSSRTGTNYGYTF.

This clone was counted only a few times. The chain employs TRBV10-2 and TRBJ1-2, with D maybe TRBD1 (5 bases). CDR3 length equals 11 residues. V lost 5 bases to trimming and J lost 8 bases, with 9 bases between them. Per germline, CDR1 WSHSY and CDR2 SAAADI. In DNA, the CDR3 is TGCGCCAGCAGTACGGGGGGGGGCTACACCTTC. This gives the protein CASSTGGGYTF.

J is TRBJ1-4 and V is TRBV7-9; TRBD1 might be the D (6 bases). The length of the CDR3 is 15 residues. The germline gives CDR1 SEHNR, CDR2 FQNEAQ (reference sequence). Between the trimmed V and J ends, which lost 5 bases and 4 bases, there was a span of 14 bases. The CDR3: CASSPRQAFNEKLFF. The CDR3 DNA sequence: TGTGCCAGCAGCCCCCGACAGGCCTTTAATGAAAAACTGTTTTTT.

CDR3 loop: CASSPSGGGSYEQYF. DNA for the CDR3: TGTGCCAGCAGCCCATCAGGGGGCGGGTCCTACGAGCAGTACTTC. The chain carries TRBV7-2 and TRBJ2-7; 8 bases are a match to TRBD1. This CDR3 comprises 15 residues. After removal of 5 bases from V and 1 base from J, the junction contained 7 bases not matched to a gene. Germline V lookup: CDR1 SGHTA, CDR2 FQGNSA.

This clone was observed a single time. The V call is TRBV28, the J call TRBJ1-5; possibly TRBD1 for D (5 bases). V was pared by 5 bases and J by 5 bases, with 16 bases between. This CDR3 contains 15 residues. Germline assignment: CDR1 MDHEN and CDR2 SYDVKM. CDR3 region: CASSPPDNGYQPQHF. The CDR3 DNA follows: TGTGCCAGCAGTCCCCCGGACAACGGCTATCAGCCCCAGCATTTT.

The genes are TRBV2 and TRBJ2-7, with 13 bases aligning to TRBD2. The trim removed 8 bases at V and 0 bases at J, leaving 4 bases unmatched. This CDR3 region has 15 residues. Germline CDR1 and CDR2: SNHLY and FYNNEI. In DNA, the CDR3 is TGTGCCAGCGGAGGGACTAGCGGGGCCTCCTACGAGCAGTACTTC. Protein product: CASGGTSGASYEQYF.

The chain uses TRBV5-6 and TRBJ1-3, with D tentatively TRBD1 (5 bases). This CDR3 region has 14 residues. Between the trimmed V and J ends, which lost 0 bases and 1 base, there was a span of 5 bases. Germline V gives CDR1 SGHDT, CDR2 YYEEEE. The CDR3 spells CASSLGQSGNTIYF. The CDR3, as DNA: TGTGCCAGCAGCTTGGGACAGTCTGGAAACACCATATATTTT.